The 32 T cell receptor beta chains given below trace back to one sample, sequenced in a study of response to subunit inactivated influenza vaccine. TCRdb analysed the RT-PCR reads with MiXCR anew, one entry per CDR3 protein. The sample lists more than 400,000 distinct CDR3 sequences; roughly 9.8% were seen once. The source was PBMCs from blood, collected about 40 days after vaccination. The receptors were gathered from a man between 45 and 60 years old who received an inactivated influenza vaccine.

This sequence joins TRBV20-1 and TRBJ2-3; the D is unclear. This CDR3 is built from 15 residues. Germline loops: CDR1 DFQATT, CDR2 SNEGSKA (reference sequence). The V end lost 6 bases, the J end lost 0 bases, and 16 bases lay between the germline ends. CDR3 amino acids: CSARKRTTSTDTQYF. Written as DNA, the CDR3 is TGCAGTGCGCGAAAGAGAACCACTAGCACAGATACGCAGTATTTT.

The rearrangement links TRBV4-1 to TRBJ2-5, with 10 bases matching TRBD2. The CDR3 sequence is 17 residues long. The germline V gene has CDR1 MGHRA and CDR2 YSYEKL. Unmatched junction bases numbered 9, after V lost 0 bases and J lost 5 bases. The CDR3 bases are TGCGCCAGCAGCCAAGATCCTAGCGGGGGAATCAGGGAGACCCAGTACTTC. This codes for CASSQDPSGGIRETQYF.

This clonotype was detected a few times. The chain employs TRBV20-1 and TRBJ2-3; D ambiguous. Germline CDR1 is DFQATT and CDR2 is SNEGSKA (reference sequence). The CDR3 totals 13 residues. V gave up 1 base and J gave up 1 base, with 6 bases separating them. CDR3 in DNA: TGCAGTGCTAGAGGGGTCGGCACAGATACGCAGTATTTT. This gives the protein CSARGVGTDTQYF.

This chain links TRBV4-1 with TRBJ2-3, with 11 bases lining up with TRBD1. CDR1 and CDR2 (germline): MGHRA, YSYEKL. The length of the CDR3 is 15 residues. V shed 3 bases and J 4 bases; nucleotides not matched to a gene: 3. CDR3 sequence reads: CASSQPDRGPDTQYF. DNA of the CDR3: TGCGCCAGCAGCCAGCCGGACAGGGGGCCAGATACGCAGTATTTT.

At least ten counts were recorded for this clonotype. This rearrangement joins TRBV7-8 to TRBJ2-2; 9 bases match TRBD1. Per germline, CDR1 SGHVS and CDR2 FQNEAQ. Trimming at V came to 5 bases and at J to 4 bases, leaving 11 bases not matched to a gene. The CDR3 is made up of 17 amino acids. CDR3: CASSQRDRAAGTGELFF. The CDR3 DNA follows: TGTGCCAGCAGCCAGCGGGACAGGGCGGCCGGCACCGGGGAGCTGTTTTTT.

This clonotype occurred many times. The gene calls are TRBV20-1 and TRBJ1-5, with a tentative D call TRBD1 (6 bases). V lost 2 bases and J 5 bases, leaving 19 bases between the germline ends. This CDR3 is built from 16 residues. Per the germline V gene, CDR1 is DFQATT and CDR2 is SNEGSKA (reference sequence). Here the CDR3 reads CSARSARGRRDQPQHF. DNA of the CDR3: TGCAGTGCTAGATCAGCCAGGGGACGTCGCGATCAGCCCCAGCATTTT.

Many counts were recorded for this clonotype. The chain couples TRBV29-1 to TRBJ2-3; perhaps TRBD2 as D (7 bases). The CDR3 is 13 residues long. Germline assignment: CDR1 SQVTM and CDR2 ANQGSEA. V gave up 4 bases and J gave up 4 bases, with 12 bases separating them. This CDR3 reads CSVVSGGADTQYF. In DNA, the CDR3 is TGCAGCGTTGTTTCGGGGGGCGCAGATACGCAGTATTTT.

The V gene is TRBV7-2, the J gene TRBJ2-2; 7 nucleotides align to TRBD1. CDR3 length: 16 residues. J lost 4 bases, V lost 5 bases, and 10 bases had no gene match. The germline V gene has CDR1 SGHTA and CDR2 FQGNSA. The CDR3 nucleotides are TGTGCCAGCAGCCCGCCCGGGAACAGGGGCACCGGGGAGCTGTTTTTT. Translated, it gives CASSPPGNRGTGELFF.

A few counts support this clonotype. Here the CDR3 DNA reads TGTGCCAGCAGCGTAGGCACAGACCAAGAGACCCAGTACTTC. It specifies CASSVGTDQETQYF. V is TRBV9 and J is TRBJ2-5; no clear D. The ends were cut back, 0 bases at V and 0 bases at J, with 6 bases in the middle. The CDR3 length is 14 residues. Germline values: CDR1 SGDLS, CDR2 YYNGEE.

This clonotype turned up a few times. The rearrangement links TRBV19 to TRBJ1-5; D is uncertain. Trimming took off 1 base at V and 4 bases at J, with 8 bases between the two ends. There are 14 residues in the CDR3. Germline V lookup: CDR1 LNHDA, CDR2 SQIVND (reference sequence). The CDR3 bases are TGTGCCAGTAGTATAGTGGTCCAAAATCAGCCCCAGCATTTT. Its translation: CASSIVVQNQPQHF. The variable domain in full, completed from reference TRBV19 and TRBJ1-5, reads DGGITQSPKYLFRKEGQNVTLSCEQNLNHDAMYWYRQDPGQGLRLIYYSQIVNDFQKGDIAEGYSVSREKKESFPLTVTSAQKNPTAFYLCASSIVVQNQPQHFGDGTRLSIL.

This clonotype has just a few counts. The chain has TRBV29-1 and TRBJ2-7; 7 positions match TRBD2. The CDR3 length is 13 residues. Trimming took 2 bases from V and 6 from J; bases not matched to a gene: 7. Germline V gene lookup returns CDR1 SQVTM and CDR2 ANQGSEA. This CDR3 is CSVESGTNGEQYF. In nucleotides, the CDR3 is TGCAGCGTTGAATCCGGGACTAATGGCGAGCAGTACTTC.

The chain couples TRBV29-1 to TRBJ1-1; no reliable D call. Germline CDR1 is SQVTM and CDR2 is ANQGSEA. V lost 3 bases to trimming and J lost 2 bases, with 13 bases between them. The CDR3 consists of 14 residues. CDR3 protein: CSVDGRLLNTEAFF. DNA of the CDR3: TGCAGCGTTGACGGCAGGCTCCTCAACACTGAAGCTTTCTTT.

This clonotype came up a few times. The rearrangement links TRBV6-1 to TRBJ1-5; a possible D gene is TRBD1 (5 bases). The CDR3 consists of 14 residues. The V gene's germline CDR1 is MNHNS and CDR2 SASEGT. V was pared by 7 bases and J by 6 bases, with 16 bases between. The CDR3 here is CASTAGTPIQPQHF. DNA for the CDR3: TGTGCCAGCACCGCCGGGACTCCAATTCAGCCCCAGCATTTT.

This chain links TRBV3-1 with TRBJ2-3; D gene unclear. CDR1 is LGHDT and CDR2 is YNNKEL in the germline V gene (reference sequence). The ends were cut back, 4 bases at V and 7 bases at J, with 9 bases in the middle. The CDR3 contains 12 residues. The CDR3 spells CASSPQENTQYF. In nucleotides, the CDR3 is TGTGCCAGCAGCCCACAAGAAAATACGCAGTATTTT.

This clonotype was counted only a few times. The chain links TRBV28 to TRBJ2-6; the D call may be TRBD1 or TRBD2 (5 bases each). The CDR3 runs 18 residues. Trimming pared 1 base from V and 0 bases from J, leaving 13 bases between. Germline V CDR1 and CDR2: MDHEN, SYDVKM. CDR3: CASSLSQGRGSGANVLTF. The DNA for the CDR3 is TGTGCCAGCAGTTTATCCCAGGGACGGGGCTCTGGGGCCAACGTCCTGACTTTC. Complete variable domain (other parts from reference TRBV28 and TRBJ2-6): DVKVTQSSRYLVKRTGEKVFLECVQDMDHENMFWYRQDPGLGLRLIYFSYDVKMKEKGDIPEGYSVSREKKERFSLILESASTNQTSMYLCASSLSQGRGSGANVLTFGAGSRLTVL.

The chain links TRBV14 to TRBJ1-1, with D unresolved. CDR3 length: 15 amino acids. The V end was cut by 0 bases, the J end by 0 bases, with 8 bases between. Germline V gene sequence: CDR1 SGHDN, CDR2 FVKESK. The CDR3 bases are TGTGCCAGCAGCCAAGACATAGGGATGAACACTGAAGCTTTCTTT. It codes for CASSQDIGMNTEAFF.

The J gene is TRBJ2-3, the V gene TRBV12-3 or TRBV12-4; D possibly corresponds to TRBD1 (6 bases). V shed 6 bases and J shed 6 bases, with 22 bases lying between them. The CDR3 sequence is 16 residues long. CDR3 nucleotide sequence: TGTGCCAGCAGCTTCGGCAGCAGGGGCGCATTGGATACGCAGTATTTT. Its protein is CASSFGSRGALDTQYF.

The gene calls are TRBV28 and TRBJ1-2, with TRBD1 as a possible D gene (5 bases). CDR1 is MDHEN, CDR2 SYDVKM, per germline. This CDR3 has 17 amino acids. The V end lost 6 bases, the J end lost 0 bases, and 20 bases lay between the germline ends. The CDR3 loop reads CASSSTGDRSANYGYTF. The CDR3 coding sequence is TGTGCCAGCAGCTCCACCGGGGACCGGTCGGCTAACTATGGCTACACCTTC.

The V and J genes are TRBV29-1 and TRBJ1-5; D not certain. The germline V gene encodes CDR1 SQVTM and CDR2 ANQGSEA. With 6 bases removed from V and 3 bases from J, the gap between germline ends came to 9 bases. CDR3 length: 12 amino acids. CDR3 in amino acids: CSVGGFNQPQHF. As DNA, the CDR3 is TGCAGCGTAGGAGGGTTCAATCAGCCCCAGCATTTT.

V gene TRBV29-1 combines with J gene TRBJ1-2, with D tentatively TRBD1 (5 bases). V was pared by 4 bases and J by 8 bases, with 14 bases between. CDR1 and CDR2 from the germline V gene are SQVTM and ANQGSEA. This CDR3 has 12 amino acids. CDR3 in DNA: TGCAGCGTTGGGGACGAGCCTAAGGGCTACACCTTC. The encoded protein is CSVGDEPKGYTF.

The chain joins TRBV27 to TRBJ1-1; D is perhaps TRBD1 (6 bases). Germline CDR1 reads MNHEY; CDR2 reads SMNVEV (reference sequence). The length of the CDR3 is 13 residues. Trimming pared 6 bases from V and 4 bases from J, leaving 12 bases between. CDR3 sequence (DNA): TGTGCCAGCAGATTACAGGGAACCACTGAAGCTTTCTTT. Protein: CASRLQGTTEAFF.

There are a few counts of this clonotype. V and J are TRBV5-1 and TRBJ2-7; 10 positions agree with TRBD2. The CDR3 is 14 residues long. Germline trimming cut 6 bases from V and 6 bases from J; bases unmatched to any gene: 9. In germline, CDR1 is SGHRS, CDR2 YFSETQ. CDR3 nucleotide sequence: TGCGCCAGCACCCGAGGAGCGGGAGGGGCCGAGCAGTACTTC. Translated, it gives CASTRGAGGAEQYF.

This clonotype has just a few counts. The rearrangement joins TRBV29-1 to TRBJ2-7; D is uncertain. Trimming removed 4 bases from V and 5 bases from J, with 12 bases in between. The CDR3 is made up of 12 amino acids. The germline CDR1 and CDR2 sequences are SQVTM and ANQGSEA. The CDR3 loop is CSVANDLDEQYF. CDR3 DNA: TGCAGCGTTGCAAACGATTTGGACGAGCAGTACTTC.

This clonotype was picked up a small number of times. V gene TRBV5-5 combines with J gene TRBJ2-7; no firm D call. The CDR3 runs to 14 residues. V lost 0 bases and J 2 bases, leaving 9 bases between the germline ends. The V gene's germline CDR1 is SGHKS and CDR2 YYEKEE (reference sequence). This CDR3 reads CASSLAAGPYEQYF. CDR3 nucleotides: TGTGCCAGCAGCTTGGCCGCCGGGCCCTACGAGCAGTACTTC.

The V call is TRBV7-2, the J call TRBJ2-1; TRBD2 matches 10 bases. V lost 5 bases and J lost 4; bases outside the gene matches: 8. Germline V CDR1 and CDR2: SGHTA, FQGNSA. The CDR3 is 16 amino acids. Here the CDR3 DNA reads TGTGCCAGCAGCCCGAAAAGCGGGAGGGTTTACAATGAGCAGTTCTTC. It translates to CASSPKSGRVYNEQFF.

This clonotype was observed a handful of times. The chain combines TRBV2 with TRBJ2-1; possibly TRBD1 or TRBD2 for D (5 bases each). The germline gives CDR1 SNHLY, CDR2 FYNNEI. The CDR3 has 14 amino acids. V was cut by 2 bases and J by 8 bases, with 13 bases left in between. CDR3 bases: TGTGCCAGCAGTGAACCCGGGACCCCCGATGAGCAGTTCTTC. It translates to CASSEPGTPDEQFF.

This clonotype was observed many times. The J gene is TRBJ2-1, the V gene TRBV20-1; the match to TRBD2 covers 7 bases. The V gene's germline CDR1 is DFQATT and CDR2 SNEGSKA (reference sequence). V shed 5 bases, J shed 8 bases, and the junction held 3 bases outside the gene matches. The CDR3 totals 11 residues. Written as DNA, the CDR3 is TGCAGTGCTTATGGGGGGGATGAGCAGTTCTTC. This sequence encodes CSAYGGDEQFF.

This clonotype was observed at least ten times. The chain joins TRBV6-5 to TRBJ1-4; D is perhaps TRBD1 (5 bases). Germline V gene lookup returns CDR1 MNHEY and CDR2 SVGAGI. The CDR3 runs to 15 residues. Trimming left V 3 bases short and J 2 bases short, with 10 bases between. The CDR3 DNA reads TGTGCCAGCAGTTATAACAGGAGGACTAATGAAAAACTGTTTTTT. Translating it yields CASSYNRRTNEKLFF.

The sample holds many counts of this clonotype. This chain uses TRBV20-1 with TRBJ1-2, with a tentative D call TRBD1 (5 bases). Per germline, CDR1 DFQATT and CDR2 SNEGSKA (reference sequence). The CDR3 is 11 residues long. Trimming pared 6 bases from V and 6 bases from J, leaving 11 bases between. The CDR3 DNA reads TGCAGTGCCGTCGGAGGGGATGGCTACACCTTC. Protein sequence: CSAVGGDGYTF.

This clonotype has a count of ten or more. The J gene is TRBJ2-7, the V gene TRBV5-1; 9 bases are shared with TRBD1. The CDR3 extends over 19 amino acids. From germline, CDR1 is SGHRS and CDR2 YFSETQ. The V segment lost 0 bases and the J segment 3 bases; nucleotides outside the gene matches: 16. The CDR3 reads CASSLVLRVSGQGNYEQYF. CDR3 bases: TGCGCCAGCAGCTTGGTTTTAAGAGTGAGTGGACAGGGGAACTACGAGCAGTACTTC.

This clonotype has ten or more counts. The chain joins TRBV20-1 to TRBJ2-7; D might be TRBD1 (6 bases). The CDR3 is made up of 13 amino acids. Germline V CDR1 and CDR2: DFQATT, SNEGSKA (reference sequence). The V gene lost 1 base and the J gene lost 6 bases, with 13 bases spanning the gap. CDR3 amino acids: CSARVDFRGEQYF. The CDR3 bases are TGCAGTGCTAGAGTGGACTTCAGGGGCGAGCAGTACTTC.

This clonotype appeared a few times. The chain combines TRBV10-3 with TRBJ2-3, with 8 nucleotides matching TRBD2. Germline CDR1 is ENHRY and CDR2 is SYGVKD. The CDR3 spans 16 residues. V lost 4 bases to trimming and J lost 3 bases; unmatched junction nucleotides: 9. CDR3 in amino acids: CAISASGGSGTDTQYF. The CDR3 DNA follows: TGTGCCATCAGTGCCAGCGGGGGATCTGGTACAGATACGCAGTATTTT.